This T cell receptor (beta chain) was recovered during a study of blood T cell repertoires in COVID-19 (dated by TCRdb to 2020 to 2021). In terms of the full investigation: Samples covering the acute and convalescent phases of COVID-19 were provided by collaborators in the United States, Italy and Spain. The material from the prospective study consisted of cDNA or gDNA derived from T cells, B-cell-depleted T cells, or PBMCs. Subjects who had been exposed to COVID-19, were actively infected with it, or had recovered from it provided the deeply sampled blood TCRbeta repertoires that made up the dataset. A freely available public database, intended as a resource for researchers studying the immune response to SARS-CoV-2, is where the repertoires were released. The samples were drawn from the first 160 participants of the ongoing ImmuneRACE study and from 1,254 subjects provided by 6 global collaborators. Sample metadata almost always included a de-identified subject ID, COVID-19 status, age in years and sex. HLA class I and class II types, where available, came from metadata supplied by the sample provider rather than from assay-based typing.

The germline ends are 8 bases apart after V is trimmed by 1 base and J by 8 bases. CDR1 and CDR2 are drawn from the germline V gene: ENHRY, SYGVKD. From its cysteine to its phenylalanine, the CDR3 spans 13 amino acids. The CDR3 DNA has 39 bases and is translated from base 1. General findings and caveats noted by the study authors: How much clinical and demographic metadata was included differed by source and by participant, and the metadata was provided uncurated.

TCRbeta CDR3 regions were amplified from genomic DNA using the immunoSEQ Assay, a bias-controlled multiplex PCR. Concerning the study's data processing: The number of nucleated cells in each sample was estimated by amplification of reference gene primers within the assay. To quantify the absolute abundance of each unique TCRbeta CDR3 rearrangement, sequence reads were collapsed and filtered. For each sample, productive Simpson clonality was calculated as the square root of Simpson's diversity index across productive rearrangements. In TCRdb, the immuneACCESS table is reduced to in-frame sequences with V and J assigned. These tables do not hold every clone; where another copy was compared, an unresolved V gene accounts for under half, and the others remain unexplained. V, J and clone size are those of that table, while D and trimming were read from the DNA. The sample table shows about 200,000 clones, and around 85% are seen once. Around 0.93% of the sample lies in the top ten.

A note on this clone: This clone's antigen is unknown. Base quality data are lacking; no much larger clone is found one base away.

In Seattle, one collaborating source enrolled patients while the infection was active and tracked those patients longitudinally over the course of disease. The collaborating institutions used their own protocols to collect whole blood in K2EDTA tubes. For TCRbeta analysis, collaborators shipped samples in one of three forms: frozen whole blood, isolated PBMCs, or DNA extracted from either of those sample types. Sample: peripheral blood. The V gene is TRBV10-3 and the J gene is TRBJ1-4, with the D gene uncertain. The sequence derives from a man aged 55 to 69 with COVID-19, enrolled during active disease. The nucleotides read TGTGCCATCAGTGAGTTGCACCAGGAAAAACTGTTTTTT. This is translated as CAISELHQEKLFF.